This T cell receptor beta chain was identified during a study of cytomegalovirus exposure and HLA in healthy donors. This CDR3 is 16 amino acids long. Germline CDR1 and CDR2: SGHDT and YYEEEE. The germline V and J ends were trimmed by 0 bases and 0 bases, with 10 bases remaining between them. Points from the study as a whole: A missense variant in DCLRE1C was later tied to TCR beta V- and J-gene trimming.

PCR primers comprised 60 Vbeta and 13 Jbeta primers. TCRdb keeps only in-frame clones here, not all; method: immunoSEQ multiplex PCR. The data contain about 130,000 clones, around 77% of them singletons. Of note for this clone: What it recognizes is unknown.

The sample was PBMCs. This receptor was obtained from a woman between 45 and 65 years old in good health and CMV-seronegative. This chain connects TRBV5-6 to TRBJ2-4; D remains unclear. In DNA form, the CDR3 reads TGTGCCAGCAGCTTGGCCAGTAGCCTAGCCAAAAACATTCAGTACTTC. It specifies CASSLASSLAKNIQYF.